Listed below are T cell receptor beta chains from one sample, sequenced in a study of a mutant IDH1 vaccine in newly diagnosed glioma. TCRdb keeps only in-frame clones here, not all; method: immunoSEQ multiplex PCR. The sample records tens of thousands of clones, around four fifths being singletons. Source: PBMCs, taken from a glioma patient treated with radiotherapy, temozolomide or both. These TCRs come from a woman between 45 and 65 years old with glioma. Each CDR3 is given with its conserved first and last residue. The order of the fields is V gene, clone size, D gene, J gene, CDR3 DNA, CDR3 protein. The D gene is left open where the match is weak. The size of a clone is reported for some rows only, either as once, few or many, or as a class for expanded clones.

TRBV30,.,TRBD1,TRBJ1-5,TGTGCCTTCGACAGACAGGGGGGTCAGCCCCAGCATTTT,CAFDRQGGQPQHF
TRBV5-6,.,.,TRBJ1-1,TGTGCCAGCAGCAGGTTTACTGAAGCTTTCTTT,CASSRFTEAFF
TRBV5-1,.,.,TRBJ2-7,TGCGCCAGCAGCTTTGACAGGGACTTCTACGAGCAGTACTTC,CASSFDRDFYEQYF
TRBV4-2,.,.,TRBJ1-1,TGTGCCAGCAGCCCCGAGGGCCAGGGGAGCACTGAAGCTTTCTTT,CASSPEGQGSTEAFF
TRBV5-1,.,.,TRBJ1-2,TGCGCCAGCAAGGCGGTTTCAGCTAACTATGGCTACACCTTC,CASKAVSANYGYTF
TRBV20-1,.,.,TRBJ2-7,TGCAGTGCTAGGTTCACGAACGAGCAGTACTTC,CSARFTNEQYF
TRBV5-4,.,.,TRBJ1-2,TGTGCCAGCAGCTTGGCGGAGGCCACCGGCTATGGCTACACCTTC,CASSLAEATGYGYTF
TRBV7-8,.,TRBD2,TRBJ2-7,TGTGCCAGCTCATTGGCGCTAGCGGGGTACGAGCAGTACTTC,CASSLALAGYEQYF
TRBV5-6,.,.,TRBJ2-5,TGTGCCAGCAGCTTGGTTTCCAGACAAGAGACCCAGTACTTC,CASSLVSRQETQYF
TRBV14,.,TRBD1,TRBJ1-6,TGTGCCAGCAGCCGGACAGGGGGCGCCTATAATTCACCCCTCCACTTT,CASSRTGGAYNSPLHF
TRBV18,.,TRBD1,TRBJ2-7,TGTGCCAGCCGTGACAGGGCAACCCCCTACGAGCAGTACTTC,CASRDRATPYEQYF
TRBV6-5,.,TRBD2,TRBJ2-3,TGTGCCAGCAGTTACTCAGCTAGCGGGGATTCAGCTTTT,CASSYSASGDSAF
TRBV6-5,.,.,TRBJ1-6,TGTGCCAGCAGAGATAGTAATTCACCCCTCCACTTT,CASRDSNSPLHF
TRBV6-5,.,.,TRBJ2-7,TGTGCCAGCCTTGCCCCGGGGACCTACGAGCAGTACTTC,CASLAPGTYEQYF
TRBV4-2,.,TRBD2,TRBJ2-7,TGTGCCAGCAGCCAGGCTGAAAGCGGGGCCTACGAGCAGTACTTC,CASSQAESGAYEQYF
TRBV5-4,few,TRBD1,TRBJ2-7,TGTGCCAGCAGCTTGGTAGGGGGCCACGAGCAGTACTTC,CASSLVGGHEQYF
TRBV9,.,.,TRBJ1-5,TGTGCCAGCAGCGCTCTAATTGATCAGCCCCAGCATTTT,CASSALIDQPQHF
TRBV2,.,TRBD1,TRBJ1-6,TGTGCCGCCGGGACAGGGAGCTCCTATAATTCACCCCTCCACTTT,CAAGTGSSYNSPLHF
TRBV19,.,TRBD1,TRBJ2-5,TGTGCCAGTAGTCCGACAGGGAAAGAGACCCAGTACTTC,CASSPTGKETQYF
TRBV2,.,.,TRBJ2-4,TGTGCCAGCAGTGGGCCCGGGGGCAGGCAGTACTTC,CASSGPGGRQYF
TRBV5-1,.,TRBD1,TRBJ1-1,TGCGCCAGCAGCCAATCGGGACAGGGCGGCACTGAAGCTTTCTTT,CASSQSGQGGTEAFF
TRBV30,.,TRBD1,TRBJ1-2,TGTGCCTGGAGGCCTACAGGGGACTATGGCTACACCTTC,CAWRPTGDYGYTF
TRBV19,.,.,TRBJ1-1,TGTGCCAGTAGTATTAGGGGCTCGAACACTGAAGCTTTCTTT,CASSIRGSNTEAFF
TRBV2,.,TRBD1,TRBJ1-2,TGTGCCAGCAGTGAGGGACAGGGGGCCGGAGGCTACACCTTC,CASSEGQGAGGYTF
TRBV5-1,.,TRBD2,TRBJ2-1,TGCGCCAGCAGCCTAACGGTCGGGGGGGGCAATGAGCAGTTCTTC,CASSLTVGGGNEQFF
TRBV15,.,TRBD2,TRBJ2-1,TGTGCCACCAGCAGAGTTCGGCTAGCGGTCCCCTCGGATGAGCAGTTCTTC,CATSRVRLAVPSDEQFF
TRBV6-4,.,TRBD2,TRBJ2-1,TGTGCCAGCAGTTTGGGACTAGCGGCGGTTAATGAGCAGTTCTTC,CASSLGLAAVNEQFF
TRBV4-2,.,TRBD1,TRBJ1-1,TGTGCCAGCGGGGCAGGGACAGCCAGAACTGAAGCTTTCTTT,CASGAGTARTEAFF
TRBV9,.,.,TRBJ2-1,TGTGCCAGCAGCGCCGGTGGGGGGGACACAGGGGATGAGCAGTTCTTC,CASSAGGGDTGDEQFF
TRBV15,.,.,TRBJ2-7,TGTGCCACCAGTACGGATTTGATCTACGAGCAGTACTTC,CATSTDLIYEQYF
TRBV27,.,.,TRBJ2-3,TGTGCCAGCAGTGCCCGACTAGTAGACACAGATACGCAGTATTTT,CASSARLVDTDTQYF
TRBV29-1,.,.,TRBJ2-7,TGCAGCGTTGAAGAGTCGGGGTTTGAGCAGTACTTC,CSVEESGFEQYF
TRBV18,.,TRBD1,TRBJ1-4,TGTGCCAGCTCACCCCCCGGACAGGAGGGCGGTGAAAAACTGTTTTTT,CASSPPGQEGGEKLFF
TRBV9,.,TRBD2,TRBJ2-7,TGTGCCAGCAGCGTAGAGGCGGGGGGACTATACGAGCAGTACTTC,CASSVEAGGLYEQYF
TRBV6-1,.,.,TRBJ1-2,TGTGCCAGCAGTGAACGCGGGCTCTATGGCTACACCTTC,CASSERGLYGYTF
TRBV14,few,TRBD1,TRBJ1-6,TGTGCCAGCAGCCCCTGGACAGGGAGTAATTCACCCCTCCACTTT,CASSPWTGSNSPLHF
TRBV5-1,.,.,TRBJ2-5,TGCGCCAGCAGCGGCCAACGTAGGGGGGGGGAGACCCAGTACTTC,CASSGQRRGGETQYF
TRBV7-6,.,.,TRBJ2-7,TGTGCCAGCAGCCGACTACGGGGGGCGAATTTCGACGAGCAGTACTTC,CASSRLRGANFDEQYF
TRBV5-1,few,.,TRBJ1-5,TGCGCCAGCAGCTTGGATCCGGGTACCAATCAGCCCCAGCATTTT,CASSLDPGTNQPQHF
TRBV4-2,.,.,TRBJ1-4,TGTGCCAGCAGCCAAGGGGGCGGAGCAACTAATGAAAAACTGTTTTTT,CASSQGGGATNEKLFF
TRBV10-3,.,.,TRBJ1-5,TGTGCCATCAGTGATCAAGGAGGGACGGGTCAGCCCCAGCATTTT,CAISDQGGTGQPQHF
TRBV5-1,once,TRBD1,TRBJ1-1,TGCGCCAGCAGCTTACAGGGGGTTACTGAAGCTTTCTTT,CASSLQGVTEAFF
TRBV20-1,once,.,TRBJ1-2,TGCAGTGCGGGAGCTAACTATGGCTACACCTTC,CSAGANYGYTF
TRBV6-1,.,.,TRBJ1-5,TGTGCCAGCAGTGAAGCGTCGGCAGGGGCCAATCAGCCCCAGCATTTT,CASSEASAGANQPQHF
TRBV4-1,.,TRBD1,TRBJ1-6,TGCGCCAGCAGCCACCTTTTCGGGACAGGGAATTCACCCCTCCACTTT,CASSHLFGTGNSPLHF
TRBV5-1,once,.,TRBJ2-4,TGCGCCAGCAGCCGGGACAAAGCCAAAAACATTCAGTACTTC,CASSRDKAKNIQYF
TRBV27,.,.,TRBJ2-5,TGTGCCAGCAGTCAGGAGACCCAGTACTTC,CASSQETQYF
TRBV7-9,.,.,TRBJ1-1,TGTGCCAGCAGCCGAACGGGGGGGTTGAACACTGAAGCTTTCTTT,CASSRTGGLNTEAFF
TRBV6-1,.,TRBD2,TRBJ2-3,TGTGCCAGCAGACTAGCGGGGGGAACAGATACGCAGTATTTT,CASRLAGGTDTQYF
TRBV28,.,.,TRBJ1-4,TGTGCCAGCAGTTTACCTGCGTCAGGCACGTGGGAAAAACTGTTTTTT,CASSLPASGTWEKLFF
TRBV2,.,.,TRBJ1-1,TGTGCCAGCAGTGAGTCAGGGGTGGGTACTGAAGCTTTCTTT,CASSESGVGTEAFF
TRBV30,.,.,TRBJ1-3,TGTGCCTGCCACTCTGGAAACACCATATATTTT,CACHSGNTIYF
TRBV30,.,.,TRBJ1-1,TGTGCCTGGAGAGGCTATGAAGCTTTCTTT,CAWRGYEAFF
TRBV7-3,.,.,TRBJ1-1,TGTGCCAGCAGCGGCAGGTTGGGCACTGAAGCTTTCTTT,CASSGRLGTEAFF
TRBV4-1,.,.,TRBJ1-1,TGCGCCAGCAGCCAAGCTCAGGGAGCCACTGAAGCTTTCTTT,CASSQAQGATEAFF
TRBV25-1,.,TRBD1,TRBJ2-7,TGTGCCAGCAGTCCGGGACAGGGATGGAGAGACGAGCAGTACTTC,CASSPGQGWRDEQYF
TRBV7-2,.,TRBD1,TRBJ2-3,TGTGCCAGCAGCTTAGCGGACAGGGGTCCAGATACGCAGTATTTT,CASSLADRGPDTQYF
TRBV11-3,.,.,TRBJ1-1,TGTGCCAGCAGCTTGGGCAGCTGGGACACTGAAGCTTTCTTT,CASSLGSWDTEAFF